Listed below are T cell receptor beta chains from one sample, sequenced in a study of T cell responses to AZD1222 COVID-19 vaccine. Sequencing was performed with immunoSEQ multiplex PCR; in TCRdb, only in-frame clones are kept and a portion is missing. The sample lists 65,000 or so clones, 84% occurring once. This specimen was peripheral blood, taken on day 0 of AZD1222 vaccination. The receptors derive from an adult in good health. CDR3s include the opening cysteine and the closing phenylalanine or tryptophan. Each record gives: D gene, clone size, V gene, J gene, CDR3 DNA, CDR3 protein. A D gene is named only where the DNA matches it firmly. Only part of the rows carry a size: once, few, many, or a class if the clone is expanded.

NA	NA	TRBV7-2	TRBJ2-3	TGTGCCAGCAGCTTAGGGCACAGGGATCCGCCAGATACGCAGTATTTT	CASSLGHRDPPDTQYF
NA	few	TRBV7-2	TRBJ1-1	TGTGCCAGCAGCTTAGTAGTAGGGGGGAACACTGAAGCTTTCTTT	CASSLVVGGNTEAFF
TRBD1	NA	TRBV7-2	TRBJ2-7	TGTGCCAGCAGCTCAACAGGGGCCGAGCAGTACTTC	CASSSTGAEQYF
NA	few	TRBV2	TRBJ1-6	TGTGCCAGCAGTGAATTGGCTAATTCACCCCTCCACTTT	CASSELANSPLHF
TRBD1	once	TRBV6-5	TRBJ1-6	TGTGCCAGCAGATATGGACAGGGTTTGGGTTCACCCCTCCACTTT	CASRYGQGLGSPLHF
NA	NA	TRBV5-4	TRBJ1-6	TGTGCCAGCAGCTTCGCTGGGGATTCACCCCTCCACTTT	CASSFAGDSPLHF
NA	NA	TRBV5-1	TRBJ1-6	TGCGCCAGCAGCCAGGACAGTTACAATTCACCCCTCCACTTT	CASSQDSYNSPLHF
TRBD2	NA	TRBV15	TRBJ2-3	TGTGCCACCAGCAGAGATCGCGGGACTAGCGGGGGGTTCACAGATACGCAGTATTTT	CATSRDRGTSGGFTDTQYF
NA	NA	TRBV7-3	TRBJ2-1	TGTGCCAGCAGCCCCCTGGGGTACAATGAGCAGTTCTTC	CASSPLGYNEQFF
NA	NA	TRBV9	TRBJ1-4	TGTGCCAGCAGCGTATTCGGGGTGGGGGAAAAACTGTTTTTT	CASSVFGVGEKLFF
NA	NA	TRBV28	TRBJ1-4	TGTGCCAGCAGTAATTGGGACATAAGAACTAATGAAAAACTGTTTTTT	CASSNWDIRTNEKLFF
NA	NA	TRBV6-2/TRBV6-3	TRBJ1-2	TGTGCCAGCAGTTACGTGGTAACTTATGGCTACACCTTC	CASSYVVTYGYTF
NA	NA	TRBV7-9	TRBJ1-5	TGTGCCAGCAGCTTAGGAGCGCAGCCCCAGCATTTT	CASSLGAQPQHF